A selection of T cell receptor beta chains follows, all from one sample in a study of blood T cell repertoires in COVID-19. Repertoires were generated with immunoSEQ multiplex PCR, while TCRdb's copy carries only in-frame clones and drops some. Among around 110,000 clones listed, 89% were seen once. The sequencing input was peripheral blood. Receptors were obtained from a middle-aged man with active or convalescent COVID-19. Each CDR3 is given with its conserved first and last residue. D genes are given only for firm matches. Clone sizes are given selectively: once, few, many, or a class where the clone is expanded.

j_call clone_size cdr3_length v_call d_call cdr3_nt cdr3_aa
TRBJ1-5 NA 18 TRBV7-2 NA TGTGCCAGCAGCTTTGGGGGGGTAGGCGGTTATAGCAATCAGCCCCAGCATTTT CASSFGGVGGYSNQPQHF
TRBJ2-6 NA 17 TRBV28 NA TGTGCCAGCAGTTTAGAAGGTCCTTTGAGGGGGGCCAACGTCCTGACTTTC CASSLEGPLRGANVLTF
TRBJ2-7 NA 19 TRBV11-2 NA TGTGCCAGCAGCTTAAGGAGTAGGATACCGGGGACAAAGTTCTACGAGCAGTACTTC CASSLRSRIPGTKFYEQYF
TRBJ2-7 NA 14 TRBV29-1 TRBD1 TGCAGCGTTGTAGGTACAGGGGGCATCGGCGAGCAGTACTTC CSVVGTGGIGEQYF
TRBJ2-7 NA 14 TRBV4-3 NA TGCGCCAGCAGCCCAACGAGACAGGCGTCAGAGCAGTACTTC CASSPTRQASEQYF
TRBJ1-1 NA 13 TRBV7-9 NA TGTGCCAGCAACGGACAGATGAACACTGAAGCTTTCTTT CASNGQMNTEAFF
TRBJ1-1 NA 13 TRBV7-9 NA TGTGCCAGCAGCTTCACAGGAGACACAGAAGCTTTCTTT CASSFTGDTEAFF
TRBJ1-1 NA 16 TRBV5-6 NA TGTGCCAGCAGCTTGGTGGCAGGGCGAGGGAACACTGAAGCTTTCTTT CASSLVAGRGNTEAFF
TRBJ2-1 NA 13 TRBV19 NA TGTGCCAGTAGTCCAACTAGCTTCAATGAGCAGTTCTTC CASSPTSFNEQFF
TRBJ2-1 NA 14 TRBV18 NA TGTGCCAGCTCACCGGAGACCCCCTACAATGAGCAGTTCTTC CASSPETPYNEQFF
TRBJ2-3 once 17 TRBV3-1/TRBV3-2 TRBD2 TGTGCCAGCAGCCAAGGACTAGCGGGAGGATTGGGAGGTACGCAGTATTTT CASSQGLAGGLGGTQYF
TRBJ2-7 NA 14 TRBV18 NA TGTGCCAGCTCACCAAGTGGGGACTTCAGAGCGCAGTACTTC CASSPSGDFRAQYF
TRBJ1-4 few 13 TRBV7-2 NA TGTGCCAGCAGCTTCCGGATGGGCGAAAAACTGTTTTTT CASSFRMGEKLFF
TRBJ1-1 NA 13 TRBV6-4 NA TGTGCCAGCAGTGACGGAGGGCCCACTGAAGCTTTCTTT CASSDGGPTEAFF
TRBJ1-1 NA 13 TRBV7-3 NA TGTGCCAGCAGCCCTTTCGGGTCGGAGGAAGCTTTCTTT CASSPFGSEEAFF
TRBJ2-1 NA 15 TRBV4-1 NA TGCGCCAGCAGGCCTGGGCCCCACTCCTACAATGAGCAGTTCTTC CASRPGPHSYNEQFF
TRBJ2-6 NA 16 TRBV30 TRBD1 TGTGCCTGGAAGGACAGGATCCCCCGCTGGGCCAACGTCCTGACTTTC CAWKDRIPRWANVLTF
TRBJ1-2 NA 15 TRBV5-4 TRBD1 TGTGCCAGCAGCTCAGATGGACAGGGATTGGGAGGCTACACCTTC CASSSDGQGLGGYTF
TRBJ2-5 few 14 TRBV7-2 NA TGTGCCAGCAGCTTAGATCCAAGCGAAGAGACCCAGTACTTC CASSLDPSEETQYF
TRBJ2-1 NA 18 TRBV28 TRBD2 TGTGCCAGCCGCCGCTTAGCGGTAGCGGGAGATAGTAGCCATGAGCAGTTCTTC CASRRLAVAGDSSHEQFF
TRBJ2-2 NA 13 TRBV7-3 TRBD1 TGTGCCAGCAGCTTAAGGGGACAGGGGGAGCTGTTTTTT CASSLRGQGELFF
TRBJ2-1 once 15 TRBV4-3 NA TGCGCCAGCAGCCCTATGCTTAGCTCCTACAATGAGCAGTTCTTC CASSPMLSSYNEQFF
TRBJ1-3 once 11 TRBV6-5 NA TGTGCCAGCAGCGACGGGAACACCATATATTTT CASSDGNTIYF
TRBJ1-2 NA 14 TRBV7-2 NA TGTGCCAGCAGCCCATGGGGGGGGGACTATGGCTACACCTTC CASSPWGGDYGYTF
TRBJ1-2 NA 13 TRBV19 NA TGTGCCAGTAGTATAATAGGGGCCTATGGCTACACCTTC CASSIIGAYGYTF
TRBJ1-4 NA 13 TRBV12-3/TRBV12-4 NA TGTGCCAGCTCAAGGGGGGGAAGGGAAAAACTGTTTTTT CASSRGGREKLFF
TRBJ2-1 NA 19 TRBV4-2 TRBD2 TGTGCCAGCAGCCAAGATCCAACTAGCGGGAGAGACGGTTACAATGAGCAGTTCTTC CASSQDPTSGRDGYNEQFF
TRBJ2-1 NA 14 TRBV9 TRBD1 TGTGCCAGCAGCGTAGGACAGGGGTACAATGAGCAGTTCTTC CASSVGQGYNEQFF
TRBJ2-3 NA 15 TRBV5-4 NA TGTGCCAGCAGCTTGGCGACTATAAGCACAGATACGCAGTATTTT CASSLATISTDTQYF
TRBJ2-6 NA 17 TRBV7-9 NA TGTGCCTGCCCCCCACACCTTCAAAGCTCTGGGGCCAACGTCCTGACTTTC CACPPHLQSSGANVLTF
TRBJ2-1 NA 17 TRBV7-9 NA TGTGCCAGCAGCTTAGCGCAGGGGGGTAGCTCCTACAATGAGCAGTTCTTC CASSLAQGGSSYNEQFF
TRBJ2-7 NA 14 TRBV6-1 TRBD1 TGTGCCAGCAGTGAGGGACAGTGGGGCTACGAGCAGTACTTC CASSEGQWGYEQYF
TRBJ2-4 once 14 TRBV19 NA TGTGCCAGTAGTAGTCCCGGGGACAAAAACATTCAGTACTTC CASSSPGDKNIQYF
TRBJ1-5 NA 14 TRBV6-5 TRBD1 TGTGCCAGCAGTTGGGACAGGGGTAATCAGCCCCAGCATTTT CASSWDRGNQPQHF
TRBJ1-2 NA 14 TRBV19 TRBD1 TGTGCCAGTAGTATCGGGACAGGGACTGGGGGCTACACCTTC CASSIGTGTGGYTF
TRBJ1-2 NA 15 TRBV18 NA TGTGCCAGCTCACCTCCAGAAGGCAGGGTCTATGGCTACACCTTC CASSPPEGRVYGYTF
TRBJ2-1 NA 16 TRBV13 NA TGTGCCAGCAGCTTAGGAGCACAGGTCCGGCTCAATGAGCAGTTCTTC CASSLGAQVRLNEQFF
TRBJ2-1 NA 11 TRBV20-1 NA TGCAGTCTGCGGTTTTACAATGAGCAGTTCTTC CSLRFYNEQFF
TRBJ1-3 NA 15 TRBV15 TRBD1 TGTGCCACCAGCCCCTCCCAGGGGGCTGGAAACACCATATATTTT CATSPSQGAGNTIYF
TRBJ1-2 NA 14 TRBV29-1 TRBD1 TGCAGCGTTGAAGATGTGACAGGGAGGTATGGCTACACCTTC CSVEDVTGRYGYTF
TRBJ1-2 NA 14 TRBV3-1/TRBV3-2 TRBD1 TGTGCCAGCAGCCCCCCGGGACAGGGTAGTGGCTACACCTTC CASSPPGQGSGYTF
TRBJ1-1 NA 17 TRBV15 NA TGTGCCACCAGCAGACGACCTCGACAGGCCCGGAACACTGAAGCTTTCTTT CATSRRPRQARNTEAFF
TRBJ1-6 NA 15 TRBV7-2 TRBD1 TGTGCCAGCAGCTCGACAGGGGGGTTAAATTCACCCCTCCACTTT CASSSTGGLNSPLHF
TRBJ1-2 NA 14 TRBV28 NA TGTGCCAGCAGGTTGGGACACGGCGTCTATGGCTACACCTTC CASRLGHGVYGYTF
TRBJ2-7 once 14 TRBV6-6 TRBD1 TGTGCCAGCAGTGCCCGGGACAGGGGATACGAGCAGTACTTC CASSARDRGYEQYF